What follows are 8 T cell receptor beta chains derived from one specimen sequenced in a study of T cells expressing NK-cell markers. TCRdb re-called the 5' RACE reads and gives one entry per CDR3 protein, without DNA. This sample's table has over 120,000 distinct CDR3 sequences. The sample taken for sequencing was blood T cells: a sorted CD56 or NKG2C T cell subset, CD4+ or CD8+ T cells, or bulk PBMC T cells (not recorded which). Every receptor here comes from a man younger than 35 in good health.

The J gene is TRBJ2-2, the V gene TRBV12-3 or TRBV12-4. The CDR3 consists of 14 residues. This CDR3 is CASSIRVVAGELFF.

The chain uses TRBV7-2 and TRBJ2-1; TCRdb indicates TRBD2, and absent DNA this call remains unverified. From germline, CDR1 is SGHTA and CDR2 FQGNSA. CDR3 length: 17 amino acids. The CDR3 spells CASSLSGLALVYNEQFF. The variable domain in full, completed from reference TRBV7-2 and TRBJ2-1, reads GAGVSQSPSNKVTEKGKDVELRCDPISGHTALYWYRQSLGQGLEFLIYFQGNSAPDKSGLPSDRFSAERTGGSVSTLTIQRTQQEDSAVYLCASSLSGLALVYNEQFFGPGTRLTVL.

The chain is built from TRBV7-9 and TRBJ2-5; no DNA is available, so the TRBD2 call from TCRdb remains unchecked. The CDR3 has 13 residues. Looked up from germline, CDR1 is SEHNR and CDR2 is FQNEAQ (reference sequence). The CDR3 sequence: CASSPDFQETQYF.

The chain employs TRBV27 and TRBJ2-1. The CDR3 consists of 14 residues. CDR1 and CDR2 from the germline V gene are MNHEY and SMNVEV (reference sequence). CDR3 sequence reads: CASSLSSFYNEQFF.

This chain links TRBV12-3 or TRBV12-4 with TRBJ2-7; checking the TCRdb D call of TRBD2 is not possible without DNA. The CDR3 runs 19 residues. CDR3 sequence: CASSLSWVGTSGREDEQYF.

The chain's CDR3 is CASSEAGGQGTAGELFF. The chain links TRBV2 to TRBJ2-2; TCRdb indicates TRBD1, and absent DNA this call remains unverified. The CDR3 spans 17 residues. Germline loops: CDR1 SNHLY, CDR2 FYNNEI.

The rearrangement links TRBV28 to TRBJ1-3. The CDR3 is 16 residues long. Germline-derived CDR1 and CDR2 are MDHEN and SYDVKM. Here the CDR3 reads CASSLWDLSSGNTIYF.

The chain carries TRBV29-1 and TRBJ2-7. The CDR3 runs to 15 residues. The germline CDR1 and CDR2 sequences are SQVTM and ANQGSEA. CDR3 sequence: CSVELRSDLTYEQYF.